The rows below give T cell receptor beta chains drawn from one sample of a study of metastatic and nonmetastatic thyroid tumors. TCRdb reprocessed the PCR reads via MiXCR. The sample shows tens of thousands of clones, more than 15% of them seen only once. The sample was blood. The source of these receptors is a female donor with papillary thyroid cancer or a benign thyroid nodule (not recorded which). Some clones in this sample may be carry-over from other donors' samples. Both conserved end residues are part of each CDR3. Only some rows state a clone size, as once, few, many or a class for expanded clones.

size	V	J	CDR3
many	TRBV28	TRBJ1-6	CASWGTANSPLHF
many	TRBV28	TRBJ2-7	CASSLSAGGSLLGEQYF
many	TRBV3-1	TRBJ2-7	CASSRGSGAYEQYF
many	TRBV6-1	TRBJ1-5	CASSSQTVNQPQHF
many	TRBV7-9	TRBJ2-1	CASSMSGSEFNEQFF
few	TRBV19	TRBJ2-2	CASSIPMADTGELFF
many	TRBV11-2	TRBJ1-1	CASSQGLNTGAFF
NA	TRBV7-2	TRBJ1-2	CASSLVLDSYYGYAF
NA	TRBV4-2	TRBJ2-1	CASSQEGGQDDNEQFF
few	TRBV2	TRBJ1-1	CASSTRTVEGAFF
NA	TRBV20-1	TRBJ2-3	CSAGASGVGDTDTQYF
medium-sized	TRBV28	TRBJ1-6	CASSLRRGLSPLHF
many	TRBV27	TRBJ2-1	CASSLDGSSYNEQFF
few	TRBV28	TRBJ1-2	CASSLGSWAYGYTF
few	TRBV28	TRBJ1-2	CASLQGDSAYYYGYTF
few	TRBV4-2	TRBJ2-3	CASSQTNGDFATDTQYF
medium-sized	TRBV6-1	TRBJ1-2	CASSETWDYGYTF
many	TRBV28	TRBJ1-5	CASSLWDSDNQPQHF
many	TRBV4-1	TRBJ2-1	CASSQDPGSGISDEQFF
NA	TRBV19	TRBJ2-6	CAWSVVGISGANVLTF
few	TRBV18	TRBJ2-4	CASSPSQGAIQYF
many	TRBV7-3	TRBJ2-7	CASSLAGDSYEQYF
many	TRBV4-2	TRBJ1-2	CASSQEGLGNYGYTF
many	TRBV2	TRBJ2-1	CASSGLAGVYEQFF
NA	TRBV20-1	TRBJ1-2	CSAIPILTVSQGYTF
few	TRBV6-6	TRBJ2-7	CASSSLLGLGTGVYEQYF
NA	TRBV9	TRBJ2-1	CASGVVYNEQFF
many	TRBV2	TRBJ1-2	CAGGQDGTNYGYTF
many	TRBV4-3	TRBJ2-7	CASSQRGGRSFYEQYF